These 13 T cell receptor beta chains were sequenced from one sample in a study of shared clonotypes between healthy human individuals. As defined, naive CD8 cells were CD45RO-negative and positively selected for CCR7, with terminally differentiated effector memory CD45RA+ cells excluded. Clones were read by immunoSEQ multiplex PCR, and TCRdb kept only the in-frame ones, dropping some. The profile shows approximately 1.9 million clones, around 93% of them singletons. The sequencing input was naive CD8+ T cells from PBMCs. These receptors were obtained from a young man in good health. Some clones in this sample may be carry-over from other donors' samples.

This chain joins TRBV5-6 and TRBJ2-1; D unclear. This CDR3 is built from 13 residues. Trimming removed 0 bases at V and 9 bases at J, with 10 bases between. Germline V gene data show CDR1 as SGHDT and CDR2 as YYEEEE. The CDR3 nucleotides are TGTGCCAGCAGCTTGGGTAGCTCCCTTGAGCAGTTCTTC. Translating it yields CASSLGSSLEQFF. The full variable domain, completed using reference TRBV5-6 and TRBJ2-1, is DAGVTQSPTHLIKTRGQQVTLRCSPKSGHDTVSWYQQALGQGPQFIFQYYEEEERQRGNFPDRFSGHQFPNYSSELNVNALLLGDSALYLCASSLGSSLEQFFGPGTRLTVL.

Worth noting for this clone: Additional DNA sequences in this sample encode the identical CDR3. The rearrangement links TRBV7-9 to TRBJ2-1, with 12 bases identical to TRBD2. V lost 4 bases and J lost 3; bases outside the gene matches: 4. CDR3 length: 16 residues. In germline, CDR1 is SEHNR, CDR2 FQNEAQ (reference sequence). The CDR3 sequence: CASSSGLAGSYNEQFF. The CDR3 bases are TGTGCCAGCAGCTCCGGACTAGCGGGAAGCTACAATGAGCAGTTCTTC.

A word on this clone: The same CDR3 also results from other DNA sequences found in this sample. The rearrangement links TRBV29-1 to TRBJ2-1; 7 bases agree with TRBD2. Germline trimming cut 3 bases from V and 4 bases from J; bases unmatched to any gene: 6. This CDR3 is built from 14 residues. Germline loops: CDR1 SQVTM, CDR2 ANQGSEA. CDR3 amino acids: CSVEGGPVYNEQFF. Written as DNA, the CDR3 is TGCAGCGTTGAGGGAGGGCCGGTTTACAATGAGCAGTTCTTC.

The chain has TRBV7-8 and TRBJ2-5; D remains unclear. Germline assignment: CDR1 SGHVS and CDR2 FQNEAQ. V shed 5 bases and J shed 0 bases, with 16 bases lying between them. CDR3 length: 16 residues. The CDR3 sequence: CASSAGEVKYQETQYF. In DNA form, the CDR3 reads TGTGCCAGCAGCGCCGGAGAGGTGAAGTACCAAGAGACCCAGTACTTC. Drawing the rest from reference TRBV7-8 and TRBJ2-5, the complete variable domain is GAGVSQSPRYKVAKRGQDVALRCDPISGHVSLFWYQQALGQGPEFLTYFQNEAQLDKSGLPSDRFFAERPEGSVSTLKIQRTQQEDSAVYLCASSAGEVKYQETQYFGPGTRLLVL.

CDR3 loop: CASSEGVRGLRQPQHF. In DNA form, the CDR3 reads TGTGCCAGCAGTGAAGGGGTCAGGGGGCTTCGGCAGCCCCAGCATTTT. This rearrangement joins TRBV6-1 to TRBJ1-5; 8 nucleotides line up with TRBD1. This CDR3 spans 16 amino acids. Germline CDR1 and CDR2: MNHNS and SASEGT. J was trimmed by 7 bases and V by 1 base; bases with no gene match: 9.

Of note for this clone: Other nucleotide sequences from this sample produce the same CDR3. This chain links TRBV19 with TRBJ1-1; TRBD1 is a possible D gene (6 bases). This CDR3 has 14 amino acids. V lost 5 bases, J lost 2 bases, and 12 bases lay in between. Germline CDR1 reads LNHDA; CDR2 reads SQIVND (reference sequence). The CDR3, as DNA: TGTGCCAGTAGTCCCAGGACAGCCAACACTGAAGCTTTCTTT. This translates into CASSPRTANTEAFF.

The genes are TRBV28 and TRBJ1-2; 9 positions match TRBD1. V lost 2 bases and J lost 7; bases outside the gene matches: 20. In germline, CDR1 is MDHEN, CDR2 SYDVKM. The CDR3 sequence is 19 residues long. CDR3 region: CASSLTTISKPGQGPGYTF. CDR3 coding DNA: TGTGCCAGCAGTTTAACCACGATATCAAAGCCGGGACAGGGCCCTGGCTACACCTTC.

CDR3: CASSHYGGNTGELFF. DNA of the CDR3: TGTGCCAGCAGTCATTATGGGGGTAACACCGGGGAGCTGTTTTTT. The chain is built from TRBV6-5 and TRBJ2-2; D tentatively fits TRBD1 or TRBD2 (5 bases each). The CDR3 extends over 15 amino acids. Germline CDR1 is MNHEY and CDR2 is SVGAGI. The V and J ends lost 5 bases and 2 bases respectively, with 12 bases between them.

The chain is built from TRBV6-1 and TRBJ1-5, with TRBD1 matching 8 bases. Germline values: CDR1 MNHNS, CDR2 SASEGT. The CDR3 has 14 residues. V lost 4 bases, J lost 7 bases, and 6 bases stayed unmatched. The DNA for the CDR3 is TGTGCCAGCAGTGCAGGGGGCTCGAGCCAGCCCCAGCATTTT. Amino acid sequence: CASSAGGSSQPQHF.

V gene TRBV6-6 combines with J gene TRBJ2-4; a weak D match, TRBD2 (5 bases). The CDR3 covers 12 residues. Between the trimmed V and J ends, which lost 8 bases and 9 bases, there was a span of 14 bases. Per germline, CDR1 MNHNY and CDR2 SVGAGI (reference sequence). This CDR3 reads CASEGLVGIQYF. The CDR3 DNA is TGTGCCAGCGAGGGCCTAGTGGGCATTCAGTACTTC.

The rearrangement uses TRBV5-1 and TRBJ2-2, with TRBD2 matching over 11 bases. The CDR3 covers 15 residues. Germline trimming cut 4 bases from V and 6 bases from J; bases unmatched to any gene: 5. Looked up from germline, CDR1 is SGHRS and CDR2 is YFSETQ. CDR3 bases: TGCGCCAGCAGCATGACTAGCGGGGCCCCCGGGGAGCTGTTTTTT. Amino acids: CASSMTSGAPGELFF.

This chain uses TRBV18 with TRBJ1-5; perhaps TRBD1 as D (6 bases). V lost 6 bases, J lost 1 base, and 25 bases lay in between. The CDR3 is made up of 19 amino acids. Germline V gives CDR1 KGHSH, CDR2 LQKENI. CDR3 nucleotides: TGTGCCAGCTCTCCCACCAGGCTCTCGGGGGCGGCCAGCAATCAGCCCCAGCATTTT. It translates to CASSPTRLSGAASNQPQHF.

The chain couples TRBV4-1 to TRBJ2-5, with TRBD2 matching over 10 bases. The CDR3 consists of 17 residues. The germline gives CDR1 MGHRA, CDR2 YSYEKL. With V trimmed by 4 bases and J by 5 bases, 13 bases remained unmatched. CDR3 in amino acids: CASSPDWSGRAWETQYF. CDR3 bases: TGCGCCAGCAGCCCAGACTGGAGCGGGAGGGCCTGGGAGACCCAGTACTTC.